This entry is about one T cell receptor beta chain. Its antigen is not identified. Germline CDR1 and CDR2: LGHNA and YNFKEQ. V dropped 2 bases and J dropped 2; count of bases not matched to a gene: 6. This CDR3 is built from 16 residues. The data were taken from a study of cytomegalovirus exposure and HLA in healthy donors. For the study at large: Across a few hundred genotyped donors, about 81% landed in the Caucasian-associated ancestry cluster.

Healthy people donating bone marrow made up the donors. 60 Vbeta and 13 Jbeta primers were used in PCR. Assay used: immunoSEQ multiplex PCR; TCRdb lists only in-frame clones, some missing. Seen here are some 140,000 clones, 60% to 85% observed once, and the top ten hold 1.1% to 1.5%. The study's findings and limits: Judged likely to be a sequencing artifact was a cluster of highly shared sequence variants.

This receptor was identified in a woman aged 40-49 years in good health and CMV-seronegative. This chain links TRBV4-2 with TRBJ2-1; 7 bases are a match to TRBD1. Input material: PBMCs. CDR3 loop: CASSQQTGAAYNEQFF. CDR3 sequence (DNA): TGTGCCAGCAGCCAACAAACAGGGGCCGCCTACAATGAGCAGTTCTTC.